This TCR beta chain originates from a study of regulatory T cells in long-lasting Graves disease. Looking at the study overall: The study enrolled newly diagnosed Graves' patients on antithyroid drugs under 3 months.

This CDR3 has 14 residues. V shed 6 bases, J shed 6 bases, and the junction held 2 bases outside the gene matches. The authors built TCR beta libraries using iRepertoire HTBI primers and Arm-PCR of CDR3 regions. Via MiXCR, TCRdb re-called the multiplex PCR reads, giving one row per CDR3 protein. This sample has more than 300,000 distinct CDR3 sequences, with 15% to 20% found just once. Findings and caveats of the study: Persistent disease was characterized by preferential usage of TRBV28, TRBJ1-2 and TRBJ2-5.

This clonotype occurred a few times. Its matching antigen is unknown. Indicated time point: newly diagnosed GD, antithyroid drugs for less than 3 months. Generation of the TCR library employed RNA extracted from PBMCs. These data were also filed under a second study, of T cells in Graves' hyperthyroidism and ophthalmopathy.

The sequence was collected from a woman aged 18-30 years with Graves disease. This sample comprised peripheral blood mononuclear cells (PBMCs), obtained at new diagnosis, from a patient treated with antithyroid drugs. This rearrangement joins TRBV12-3 or TRBV12-4 to TRBJ1-6, with 10 bases fitting TRBD1. The CDR3 here is CASSRDRGNSPLHF. CDR3 nucleotides: TGTGCCAGCAGCCGGGACAGGGGTAATTCACCCCTCCACTTT.